A selection of T cell receptor beta chains follows, all from one sample in a study of beta chain features in type 1 diabetes. Produced via immunoSEQ multiplex PCR; TCRdb's table is partial and in-frame only. The sample contains 860,000 or so clones, roughly a sixth of which appear only once. Specimen: naive CD4+ T cells from blood. Every receptor here comes from a woman under 30 in good health. Both conserved end residues are part of each CDR3. The D gene is left open where the match is weak.

d_call	v_call	j_call	cdr3_aa
-	TRBV18	TRBJ1-5	CASSQQDSNNQPQHF
-	TRBV9	TRBJ2-1	CASSVVAGMTPEQFF
TRBD1	TRBV5-1	TRBJ2-5	CASSFSGGEIETQYF
-	TRBV2	TRBJ2-1	CASSPRRGQSNEQFF
-	TRBV28	TRBJ2-7	CASSKPGLEFYEQYF
-	TRBV19	TRBJ1-2	CASGLDGYTF
TRBD1	TRBV5-1	TRBJ1-2	CASSNRHRGHEDYTF
TRBD1	TRBV15	TRBJ2-1	CATSRGVQGALNEQFF
-	TRBV7-9	TRBJ2-1	CASSLGATQYNEQFF
-	TRBV18	TRBJ2-7	CASSPNLQLSGRHDEQYF
-	TRBV29-1	TRBJ2-7	CSVSSGATRYEQYF
-	TRBV18	TRBJ1-2	CASRGEGGYGYTF
-	TRBV9	TRBJ2-1	CASSRDYYNEQFF
-	TRBV7-9	TRBJ1-1	CASSLINLNTEAFF
-	TRBV29-1	TRBJ2-3	CSVERSGFTQYF
TRBD1	TRBV11-3	TRBJ1-1	CASSLTGKDEAFF
TRBD2	TRBV7-9	TRBJ2-7	CASSFSGAYEQYF
-	TRBV10-3	TRBJ2-1	CAISWDDDNEQFF
TRBD2	TRBV19	TRBJ2-1	CASISAGGNEQFF
TRBD1	TRBV11-2	TRBJ1-5	CASSRATGGRWQPQHF
-	TRBV5-1	TRBJ2-5	CASSRADKETQYF
-	TRBV4-1	TRBJ1-2	CASASPGTLGGYTF
-	TRBV25-1	TRBJ1-5	CASSEWQGQPQHF
TRBD2	TRBV11-2	TRBJ2-5	CASRLGGGQETQYF
-	TRBV7-8	TRBJ2-1	CASSLASRYRDNEQFF
TRBD1	TRBV6-6	TRBJ2-7	CASRNRGLNEQYF
-	TRBV7-2	TRBJ1-5	CASSLGTAQPQHF
TRBD1	TRBV25-1	TRBJ1-4	CASSEFLGQPVEKLFF